This paragraph reports one T cell receptor beta chain. Germline CDR1 and CDR2: SGHRS and YFSETQ. This CDR3 has 15 amino acids. V lost 6 bases and J 8 bases, leaving 20 bases between the germline ends. The data derive from a study of cytomegalovirus exposure and HLA in healthy donors. The PCR contained 60 Vbeta and 13 Jbeta primers. Here immunoSEQ multiplex PCR was the method, and the copy in TCRdb shows in-frame clones only, minus some. This table has 70,000 to 90,000 clones, just over 70% appearing once. Sequencing was carried out using PBMCs. This receptor was taken from a man aged 60 to 75 in good health and CMV-seropositive. This chain uses TRBV5-1 with TRBJ1-4; no clear D. The DNA of the CDR3 is TGCGCCAGCAAAACTGAGGAGGGCCGAGGCGAAAAACTGTTTTTT. Its translation is CASKTEEGRGEKLFF.